One and the same sample provided the 28 T cell receptor beta chains below, sequenced in a study of shared clonotypes between healthy human individuals (dated by TCRdb to 2020 to 2022). The library relied on the immunoSEQ multiplex PCR assay. TCRdb provides this immuneACCESS table in a form limited to in-frame rearrangements. Some clones are lacking; in checked studies, under half of them reflect an unresolved V gene, and why the rest are absent is not known. The sample table records some 300,000 clones; around 79% of these occur just once. Roughly a tenth of the sample rests with the top ten. Sequenced: memory CD4+ T cells sorted from blood. In the paper's terms, the cell subset or site label means: CD45RA-negative fraction. The source of these receptors is a man aged 25-45 years in good health.

Regarding this clone: The junction does not match germline at one end; this may be a read error. The chain recombines TRBV7-2 with TRBJ2-1; 11 bases are shared with TRBD2. The CDR3 consists of 16 residues. CDR1 and CDR2 (germline): SGHTA, FQGNSA. The DNA for the CDR3 is TGTGCCAGCAGCCTAGCTAGCGGGAGGCGAAACAATGAGCAGTTCTTC. Translated, it gives CASSLASGRRNNEQFF.

The rearrangement uses TRBV5-4 and TRBJ2-7; TRBD2 agrees at 12 bases. V trimming: 2 bases; J trimming: 2 bases; junction bases outside the gene matches: 11. CDR1 and CDR2 from the germline V gene are SGHNT and YYREEE (reference sequence). CDR3 length: 18 amino acids. The CDR3 is CASSLASGLAGRPYEQYF. Here the CDR3 DNA reads TGTGCCAGCAGCTTAGCCTCAGGACTAGCGGGAAGGCCCTACGAGCAGTACTTC.

The sample holds many counts of this clone. V gene TRBV28 combines with J gene TRBJ2-1; weak D call: TRBD2 (5 bases). Germline assignment: CDR1 MDHEN and CDR2 SYDVKM. The CDR3 length is 11 residues. V lost 5 bases and J lost 10, with 9 bases in between. DNA for the CDR3: TGTGCCAGCAGTCCCAGGAGGGAGCAGTTCTTC. It is translated as CASSPRREQFF.

The V gene is TRBV27, the J gene TRBJ1-2; D perhaps matches TRBD1 (6 bases). This CDR3 spans 12 amino acids. V was cut by 3 bases and J by 10 bases, with 12 bases left in between. The germline V gene has CDR1 MNHEY and CDR2 SMNVEV (reference sequence). The CDR3 here is CASSFGGSTYTF. CDR3 DNA: TGTGCCAGCAGTTTCGGGGGCAGTACCTACACCTTC.

The chain uses TRBV15 and TRBJ2-3, with no clear D. Germline CDR1 LNHNV, CDR2 YYDKDF (reference sequence). Deletions cut 4 bases from V and 2 bases from J, with 4 bases between. This CDR3 spans 12 amino acids. Written as DNA, the CDR3 is TGTGCCACCAGCAAAACCACAGATACGCAGTATTTT. Amino acid sequence: CATSKTTDTQYF.

The chain is built from TRBV5-4 and TRBJ2-2; 9 bases fit TRBD1. V shed 8 bases, J shed 4 bases, and the junction held 9 bases outside the gene matches. The CDR3 length is 15 residues. Germline assignment: CDR1 SGHNT and CDR2 YYREEE (reference sequence). CDR3 protein: CASSTGTGSTGELFF. The CDR3, as DNA: TGTGCCAGTTCGACCGGGACAGGGTCCACCGGGGAGCTGTTTTTT.

This clone was seen a handful of times. V is TRBV5-4 and J is TRBJ2-7; 8 positions agree with TRBD2. The CDR3 totals 15 residues. V lost 2 bases, J lost 3 bases, and 7 bases stayed unmatched. Germline V gene lookup returns CDR1 SGHNT and CDR2 YYREEE (reference sequence). For the CDR3, the DNA is TGTGCCAGCAGCTTATACGGGAGGGGGGACTACGAGCAGTACTTC. Its protein is CASSLYGRGDYEQYF.

In its sample, this clone was seen many times. CDR3 region: CASSYRGPTDTQYF. CDR3 in DNA: TGTGCCAGCAGTTACCGGGGGCCCACAGATACGCAGTATTTT. V gene TRBV6-5 combines with J gene TRBJ2-3; perhaps D is TRBD1 or TRBD2 (6 bases each). V was trimmed by 2 bases and J by 2 bases, leaving 8 bases between them. The germline V gene encodes CDR1 MNHEY and CDR2 SVGAGI. There are 14 residues in the CDR3.

The V call is TRBV28, the J call TRBJ2-7, with 9 bases identical to TRBD2. Losses at the gene ends were 2 bases for V and 3 bases for J; bases not matched to a gene: 5. CDR1 and CDR2 from the germline V gene are MDHEN and SYDVKM. The CDR3 runs to 15 residues. CDR3 nucleotide sequence: TGTGCCAGCAGTTTAGTGACTAGCGGTAACTACGAGCAGTACTTC. Its protein product is CASSLVTSGNYEQYF.

Of note for this clone: One junction end does not reproduce the germline sequence, and a read error may be involved. This chain connects TRBV7-7 to TRBJ2-2; TRBD2 agrees at 11 bases. Germline-derived CDR1 and CDR2 are SSHAT and FNYEAQ (reference sequence). This CDR3 comprises 19 residues. CDR3 DNA: TGTGCTAGCAGCTCAAGGACAGGTAGCGGGAGGGCAAAAACCGGGGAGCTGTTTTTT. Translation: CASSSRTGSGRAKTGELFF. Looking up the rest from reference TRBV7-7 and TRBJ2-2 gives the full variable domain: GAGVSQSPRYKVTKRGQDVTLRCDPISSHATLYWYQQALGQGPEFLTYFNYEAQPDKSGLPSDRFSAERPEGSISTLTIQRTEQRDSAMYRCASSSRTGSGRAKTGELFFGEGSRLTVL.

The chain carries TRBV28 and TRBJ2-5, with D possibly TRBD2 on 5 matching bases. The CDR3 has 14 amino acids. The germline V gene encodes CDR1 MDHEN and CDR2 SYDVKM. V lost 4 bases and J 3 bases, leaving 12 bases between the germline ends. The CDR3 sequence: CASSSPDGKETQYF. The CDR3 nucleotides are TGTGCCAGCAGTTCCCCGGACGGGAAAGAGACCCAGTACTTC.

The rearrangement joins TRBV15 to TRBJ2-3; D remains ambiguous. Germline lookup yields CDR1 LNHNV and CDR2 YYDKDF (reference sequence). CDR3 size: 13 residues. Trimming stripped 0 bases from V and 4 bases from J, with 5 bases between. The CDR3 DNA follows: TGTGCCACCAGCAGAGATCTCCCAGATACGCAGTATTTT. Residues: CATSRDLPDTQYF.

The genes are TRBV6-5 and TRBJ1-3, with a possible D match to TRBD1 (5 bases). Germline V gene lookup returns CDR1 MNHEY and CDR2 SVGAGI. The ends were cut back, 8 bases at V and 1 base at J, with 9 bases in the middle. The CDR3 consists of 13 residues. CDR3 DNA: TGTGCCAGCGCCCGGGGGTCTGGAAACACCATATATTTT. This sequence encodes CASARGSGNTIYF.

The chain joins TRBV10-2 to TRBJ1-5; D gene ambiguous. Looked up from germline, CDR1 is WSHSY and CDR2 is SAAADI. This CDR3 is 14 amino acids long. V was clipped by 7 bases and J by 3 bases, with 13 bases between them. The CDR3 DNA reads as TGCGCCAGCAAGGACGCGGGAACCAATCAGCCCCAGCATTTT. It specifies CASKDAGTNQPQHF.

On this clone itself: Other DNA variants within this sample encode the same CDR3. The J gene is TRBJ2-1, the V gene TRBV7-3; D call uncertain. V was pared by 3 bases and J by 0 bases, with 6 bases between. The CDR3 runs to 14 residues. Germline CDR1 SGHTA, CDR2 FQGTGA. CDR3: CASSLASSYNEQFF. The CDR3 DNA reads as TGTGCCAGCAGCTTGGCTAGCTCCTACAATGAGCAGTTCTTC. Drawing the rest from reference TRBV7-3 and TRBJ2-1, the complete variable domain is GAGVSQTPSNKVTEKGKYVELRCDPISGHTALYWYRQSLGQGPEFLIYFQGTGAADDSGLPNDRFFAVRPEGSVSTLKIQRTERGDSAVYLCASSLASSYNEQFFGPGTRLTVL.

The chain links TRBV9 to TRBJ2-7; 8 nucleotides line up with TRBD2. Per the germline V gene, CDR1 is SGDLS and CDR2 is YYNGEE. The CDR3 totals 15 residues. V shed 3 bases, J shed 5 bases, and the junction held 10 bases outside the gene matches. CDR3 residues: CASSAAGRGSHEQYF. In DNA, the CDR3 is TGTGCCAGCAGCGCCGCCGGGAGGGGGTCCCACGAGCAGTACTTC.

This clone has just one count. The rearrangement joins TRBV2 to TRBJ2-7; 9 nucleotides line up with TRBD1. The CDR3 has 15 amino acids. Germline V CDR1 and CDR2: SNHLY, FYNNEI. V dropped 6 bases and J dropped 1; count of bases not matched to a gene: 7. CDR3 residues: CASRPDRGGSYEQYF. CDR3 DNA: TGTGCCAGCAGACCCGACAGGGGGGGGTCCTACGAGCAGTACTTC.

The chain recombines TRBV5-1 with TRBJ2-7; D gene unclear. There are 15 residues in the CDR3. CDR1 SGHRS and CDR2 YFSETQ come from the germline V gene. V shed 0 bases and J shed 2 bases, with 12 bases lying between them. The DNA of the CDR3 is TGCGCCAGCAGCTTGGAACCTGGACGGACCTACGAGCAGTACTTC. Protein sequence: CASSLEPGRTYEQYF.

This chain links TRBV5-6 with TRBJ2-5; 7 bases are shared with TRBD1. V lost 5 bases to trimming and J lost 2 bases; unmatched junction nucleotides: 9. The germline V gene encodes CDR1 SGHDT and CDR2 YYEEEE. The CDR3 spans 15 residues. The CDR3 nucleotides are TGTGCCAGCAGTCAAGACAGGGTGGTTCAAGAGACCCAGTACTTC. Encoded protein: CASSQDRVVQETQYF.

This clone was seen a few times. This chain links TRBV18 with TRBJ2-5, with 7 bases lining up with TRBD1. With 6 bases clipped from V and 4 bases from J, the junction kept 11 bases outside the gene matches. CDR3 length equals 15 residues. Germline CDR1 reads KGHSH; CDR2 reads LQKENI. This chain's CDR3 is CASSPRQGQAETQYF. For the CDR3, the DNA is TGTGCCAGCTCCCCTAGACAAGGACAGGCAGAGACCCAGTACTTC. Full variable domain (remainder filled in from reference TRBV18 and TRBJ2-5): NAGVMQNPRHLVRRRGQEARLRCSPMKGHSHVYWYRQLPEEGLKFMVYLQKENIIDESGMPKERFSAEFPKEGPSILRIQQVVRGDSAAYFCASSPRQGQAETQYFGPGTRLLVL.

V gene TRBV18 combines with J gene TRBJ1-4, with 7 bases that match TRBD1. This CDR3 contains 14 residues. Germline values: CDR1 KGHSH, CDR2 LQKENI. The junction had 13 bases not matched to a gene; V was cut back by 8 bases and J by 10 bases. As DNA, the CDR3 is TGTGCCAGCAAGATTGACAGTCCAGGGGGAAAACTGTTTTTT. Amino acid sequence: CASKIDSPGGKLFF.

This chain connects TRBV5-1 to TRBJ2-1, with 12 bases matching TRBD2. This CDR3 comprises 15 residues. Germline assignment: CDR1 SGHRS and CDR2 YFSETQ. The trim removed 4 bases at V and 3 bases at J, leaving 2 bases unmatched. CDR3 sequence: CASSRLAGDYNEQFF. The CDR3 bases are TGCGCCAGCAGCCGACTAGCGGGAGACTACAATGAGCAGTTCTTC.

This clone was picked up many times. The CDR3 loop reads CASSQGTLGGNTIYF. The CDR3 DNA reads TGTGCCAGCAGCCAAGGGACCTTGGGGGGAAACACCATATATTTT. The rearrangement links TRBV9 to TRBJ1-3; TRBD1 is a possible D gene (5 bases). This CDR3 has 15 residues. The V gene's germline CDR1 is SGDLS and CDR2 YYNGEE. Trimming pared 4 bases from V and 4 bases from J, leaving 15 bases between.

V is TRBV11-3 and J is TRBJ1-5; D possibly corresponds to TRBD1 (5 bases). V was pared by 8 bases and J by 3 bases, with 26 bases between. Germline V CDR1 and CDR2: SGHNT, YENEEA. This CDR3 region has 18 residues. CDR3 bases: TGTGCCAGCGACGGATTAGGGGTTCGACCCCTGTACAATCAGCCCCAGCATTTT. This gives the protein CASDGLGVRPLYNQPQHF.

V is TRBV7-2 and J is TRBJ2-1; 12 bases align to TRBD2. The V gene's germline CDR1 is SGHTA and CDR2 FQGNSA. The junction had 9 bases not matched to a gene; V was cut back by 7 bases and J by 8 bases. The CDR3 has 15 amino acids. The CDR3 nucleotides read TGTGCCAGCATCCCCCCCGGGACTAGCGGGTATGAGCAGTTCTTC. The encoded protein is CASIPPGTSGYEQFF.

This clone was seen only once. The CDR3 nucleotides read TGTGCCAGCAGCCTACGCACAGGGTTCACAGATACGCAGTATTTT. Translated: CASSLRTGFTDTQYF. The chain carries TRBV27 and TRBJ2-3, with a possible D match to TRBD1 (6 bases). Germline CDR1 reads MNHEY; CDR2 reads SMNVEV (reference sequence). The V end was cut by 6 bases, the J end by 2 bases, with 15 bases between. The CDR3 is 15 residues long.

V gene TRBV5-5 combines with J gene TRBJ2-3; D unresolved. V lost 4 bases, J lost 14 bases, and 17 bases lay in between. The CDR3 sequence is 12 residues long. CDR1 is SGHKS, CDR2 YYEKEE, per germline (reference sequence). The CDR3 spells CASSPTPPQWYF. The DNA for the CDR3 is TGTGCCAGCAGCCCCACCCCCCCACAGTGGTATTTT.

The J gene is TRBJ2-5, the V gene TRBV18; D unresolved. Trimming shortened V by 6 bases and J by 3 bases, and 8 bases separated the two germline ends. The CDR3 has 12 residues. Germline lookup yields CDR1 KGHSH and CDR2 LQKENI. CDR3 nucleotide sequence: TGTGCCAGCTCTCCGAAAGAAGAGACCCAGTACTTC. Translated, it gives CASSPKEETQYF.